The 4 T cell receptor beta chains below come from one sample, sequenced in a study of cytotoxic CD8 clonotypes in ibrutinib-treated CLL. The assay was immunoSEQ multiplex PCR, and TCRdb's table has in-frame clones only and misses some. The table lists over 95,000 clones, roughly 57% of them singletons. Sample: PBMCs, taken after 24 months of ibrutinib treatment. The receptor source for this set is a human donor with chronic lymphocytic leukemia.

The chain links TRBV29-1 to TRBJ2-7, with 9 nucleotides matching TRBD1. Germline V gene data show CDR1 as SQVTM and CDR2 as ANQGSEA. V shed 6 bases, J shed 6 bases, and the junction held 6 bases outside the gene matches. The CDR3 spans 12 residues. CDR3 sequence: CSVWTGAFEQYF. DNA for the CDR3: TGCAGCGTGTGGACAGGGGCTTTCGAGCAGTACTTC.

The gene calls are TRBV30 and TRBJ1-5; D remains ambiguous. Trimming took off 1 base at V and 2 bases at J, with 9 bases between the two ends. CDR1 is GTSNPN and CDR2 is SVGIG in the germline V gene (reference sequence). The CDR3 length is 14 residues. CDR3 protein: CAWSAGYGNQPQHF. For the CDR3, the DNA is TGTGCCTGGAGTGCCGGGTACGGCAATCAGCCCCAGCATTTT.

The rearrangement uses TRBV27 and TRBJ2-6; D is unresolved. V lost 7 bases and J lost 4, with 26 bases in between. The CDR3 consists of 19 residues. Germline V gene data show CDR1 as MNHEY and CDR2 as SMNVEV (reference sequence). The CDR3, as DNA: TGTGCCAGCACTTTTCCATTGGGCCTACTAACGTCCGGGGCCAACGTCCTGACTTTC. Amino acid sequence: CASTFPLGLLTSGANVLTF.

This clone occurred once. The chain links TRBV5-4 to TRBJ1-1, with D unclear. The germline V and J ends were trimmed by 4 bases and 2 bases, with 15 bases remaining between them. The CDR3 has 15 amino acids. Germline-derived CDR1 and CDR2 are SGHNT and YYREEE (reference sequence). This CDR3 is CASSTYSGLNTEAFF. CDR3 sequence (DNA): TGTGCCAGCAGCACTTATTCGGGGTTAAACACTGAAGCTTTCTTT.